The 9 T cell receptor beta chains in this list originate from one sample, sequenced in a study of Tregs in tolerant kidney transplant recipients. This table comes from immunoSEQ multiplex PCR, and its TCRdb copy is limited to in-frame clones, with some not included. Here the sample spans under 80,000 clones, 70% to 90% being singletons. The sequencing used Tregs from blood, collected before the transplant. These receptors were obtained from a human donor who received a combined kidney and bone marrow transplant.

The rearrangement links TRBV28 to TRBJ1-1; no reliable D call. V shed 7 bases and J shed 1 base, with 10 bases lying between them. Germline-derived CDR1 and CDR2 are MDHEN and SYDVKM. The CDR3 extends over 13 amino acids. As DNA, the CDR3 is TGTGCCAGCATTCGTAGCCGGAACACTGAAGCTTTCTTT. Protein sequence: CASIRSRNTEAFF. Variable domain in full (rest from reference TRBV28 and TRBJ1-1): DVKVTQSSRYLVKRTGEKVFLECVQDMDHENMFWYRQDPGLGLRLIYFSYDVKMKEKGDIPEGYSVSREKKERFSLILESASTNQTSMYLCASIRSRNTEAFFGQGTRLTVV.

The chain has TRBV12-2 and TRBJ2-1. TRBV12-2 is listed as a pseudogene. The CDR3 is 10 residues long. The CDR3, as DNA: TGTGCAAGTCGAAGAAGTGAGCAGTTCTTC. Protein sequence: CASRRSEQFF.

The V gene is TRBV5-5, the J gene TRBJ2-7; D gene unclear. CDR1 is SGHKS, CDR2 YYEKEE, per germline (reference sequence). The CDR3 is made up of 14 amino acids. With 0 bases removed from V and 0 bases from J, the gap between germline ends came to 7 bases. The CDR3 DNA is TGTGCCAGCAGCTTGGCACAGTCCTCCTACGAGCAGTACTTC. This encodes CASSLAQSSYEQYF.

J is TRBJ1-1 and V is TRBV5-8; D gene ambiguous. V was cut by 0 bases and J by 0 bases, with 3 bases left in between. Germline assignment: CDR1 SGHTS and CDR2 YDEGEE. CDR3 length: 13 residues. CDR3 loop: CASSLAVNTEAFF. The CDR3 nucleotides read TGTGCCAGCAGCTTGGCGGTGAACACTGAAGCTTTCTTT.

This clone has a single count. The V and J genes are TRBV5-1 and TRBJ2-1; D unclear. CDR1 and CDR2 from the germline V gene are SGHRS and YFSETQ. The CDR3 loop spans 15 amino acids. The ends were cut back, 3 bases at V and 4 bases at J, with 14 bases in the middle. CDR3 nucleotide sequence: TGCGCCAGCAGCTCCCTCCGGACGGTTTACAATGAGCAGTTCTTC. Translating it yields CASSSLRTVYNEQFF.

The rearrangement joins TRBV6-5 to TRBJ1-3; the D is unclear. CDR3 length: 16 amino acids. Between the trimmed V and J ends, which lost 2 bases and 0 bases, there was a span of 11 bases. Germline assignment: CDR1 MNHEY and CDR2 SVGAGI. The CDR3: CASSYGGFISGNTIYF. CDR3 nucleotides: TGTGCCAGCAGTTACGGAGGGTTTATCTCTGGAAACACCATATATTTT.

The chain links TRBV4-2 to TRBJ2-5; TRBD2 matches 11 bases. The CDR3 totals 16 residues. V was clipped by 1 base and J by 2 bases; unmatched bases: 3. Germline V lookup: CDR1 LGHNA, CDR2 YNFKEQ. The CDR3 sequence: CASSQVGLAEQETQYF. CDR3 coding DNA: TGTGCCAGCAGCCAAGTGGGACTAGCGGAACAAGAGACCCAGTACTTC.

The rearrangement uses TRBV5-1 and TRBJ1-2, with D unresolved. V shed 0 bases and J shed 4 bases, with 7 bases lying between them. Looked up from germline, CDR1 is SGHRS and CDR2 is YFSETQ. The CDR3 extends over 13 amino acids. CDR3 sequence (DNA): TGCGCCAGCAGCTTGGGGTGGGGCTATGGCTACACCTTC. It translates to CASSLGWGYGYTF.

The genes are TRBV5-1 and TRBJ1-1; no clear D. Trimming removed 1 base from V and 7 bases from J, with 8 bases in between. The CDR3 spans 12 residues. Germline V lookup: CDR1 SGHRS, CDR2 YFSETQ. CDR3 in amino acids: CASSLSRNEAFF. DNA for the CDR3: TGCGCCAGCAGCTTGTCCAGGAATGAAGCTTTCTTT.